This T cell receptor (beta chain) was recovered during a study of cytomegalovirus exposure and HLA in healthy donors. Study outcomes and limitations: According to the study, some 160 TCR beta chains were cytomegalovirus-associated. Some V segments, including TRBV6-2 and TRBV6-3, were excluded as indistinguishable. Presence/absence analyses rested on an assumption that sequencing depth was roughly uniform across donors.

Points on this clone: Its matching antigen is unknown.

V lost 1 base to trimming and J lost 2 bases, with 9 bases between them. The CDR3 consists of 14 residues. The germline CDR1 and CDR2 sequences are LGHNA and YNFKEQ. It was with 60 Vbeta and 13 Jbeta primers that the PCR ran. TCRdb's table, derived via immunoSEQ multiplex PCR, lists solely in-frame clones and lacks some. In the table there are 180,000 or so clones, approximately 85% of which are singletons. The receptor was isolated from a man aged 18 to 30 in good health and CMV-seropositive. Sequencing was performed on PBMCs. The chain recombines TRBV4-2 with TRBJ2-7, with D maybe TRBD2 (5 bases). CDR3 protein: CASSQGGLTYEQYF. CDR3 coding DNA: TGTGCCAGCAGCCAAGGCGGACTCACCTACGAGCAGTACTTC.